The 26 T cell receptor beta chains presented below share a single source sample, sequenced in a study of control samples from healthy donors and cancer patients. Here immunoSEQ multiplex PCR was the method, and the copy in TCRdb shows in-frame clones only, minus some. The sample lists 100,000 to 150,000 clones; approximately 88% were seen once. The sample was blood. These receptors all come from a man aged 50 or older in good health.

The chain has TRBV18 and TRBJ2-3, with TRBD1 identical over 7 bases. The V gene's germline CDR1 is KGHSH and CDR2 LQKENI. V shed 2 bases, J shed 7 bases, and the junction held 3 bases outside the gene matches. This CDR3 has 13 amino acids. CDR3 in amino acids: CASSPGTANTQYF. The CDR3 nucleotides are TGTGCCAGCTCACCAGGGACAGCAAATACGCAGTATTTT. Using reference TRBV18 and TRBJ2-3 for the parts outside the CDR3, the full variable domain is NAGVMQNPRHLVRRRGQEARLRCSPMKGHSHVYWYRQLPEEGLKFMVYLQKENIIDESGMPKERFSAEFPKEGPSILRIQQVVRGDSAAYFCASSPGTANTQYFGPGTRLTVL.

This chain connects TRBV7-4 to TRBJ1-5; 9 bases agree with TRBD1. Trimming at V came to 0 bases and at J to 4 bases, leaving 7 bases not matched to a gene. The CDR3 is made up of 17 amino acids. CDR1 SGHVT and CDR2 SQSDAQ come from the germline V gene. This chain's CDR3 is CASSLARDRVGNQPQHF. CDR3 nucleotides: TGTGCCAGCAGCTTAGCCCGGGACAGGGTCGGAAATCAGCCCCAGCATTTT. Full variable domain (outside the CDR3, taken from reference TRBV7-4 and TRBJ1-5): GAGVSQSPRYKVAKRGRDVALRCDSISGHVTLYWYRQTLGQGSEVLTYSQSDAQRDKSGRPSGRFSAERPERSVSTLKIQRTEQGDSAVYLCASSLARDRVGNQPQHFGDGTRLSIL.

The V call is TRBV7-9, the J call TRBJ2-4, with 11 bases fitting TRBD2. The CDR3 covers 15 residues. With 3 bases clipped from V and 8 bases from J, the junction kept 6 bases outside the gene matches. CDR1 and CDR2 from the germline V gene are SEHNR and FQNEAQ (reference sequence). Written as DNA, the CDR3 is TGTGCCAGCAGCTTTAGCGGGGGGGCCAGGGACATTCAGTACTTC. It specifies CASSFSGGARDIQYF.

For the CDR3, the DNA is TGTGCCATCAAAGTTGAGAGTAACACTGAAGCTTTCTTT. Translation gives CAIKVESNTEAFF. This chain connects TRBV10-3 to TRBJ1-1; no clear D. The CDR3 spans 13 residues. CDR1 ENHRY and CDR2 SYGVKD come from the germline V gene. V was cut by 7 bases and J by 2 bases, with 11 bases left in between.

V and J are TRBV30 and TRBJ1-3; the D is unclear. V was pared by 3 bases and J by 2 bases, with 8 bases between. The CDR3 is 13 amino acids. Germline V lookup: CDR1 GTSNPN, CDR2 SVGIG (reference sequence). Written as DNA, the CDR3 is TGTGCCTGGAGAGGAGGGCCTGGAAACACCATATATTTT. This codes for CAWRGGPGNTIYF.

The genes are TRBV5-1 and TRBJ1-1, with 10 bases matching TRBD1. Germline CDR1 reads SGHRS; CDR2 reads YFSETQ. This CDR3 has 17 amino acids. J gave up 3 bases and V 0 bases, and 8 bases lay outside the gene matches. DNA of the CDR3: TGCGCCAGCAGCTTGGGAGACAGGGGGCGTAGGGACACTGAAGCTTTCTTT. It specifies CASSLGDRGRRDTEAFF.

The chain links TRBV7-9 to TRBJ2-5; possible D gene TRBD2, 6 bases. The CDR3 loop spans 15 amino acids. Germline V CDR1 and CDR2: SEHNR, FQNEAQ (reference sequence). V dropped 4 bases and J dropped 4 bases, with 16 bases sitting between them. The CDR3 loop is CASSSIRRGAETQYF. CDR3 bases: TGTGCCAGCAGCTCAATCCGGAGGGGAGCAGAGACCCAGTACTTC.

The chain couples TRBV7-9 to TRBJ1-3, with a weak D call TRBD1 (6 bases). Trimming stripped 1 base from V and 4 bases from J, with 11 bases between. CDR1 and CDR2 from the germline V gene are SEHNR and FQNEAQ (reference sequence). The CDR3 runs 15 residues. The CDR3 DNA reads as TGTGCCAGCAGCTTAGGGACAGCGTCCGGAAACACCATATATTTT. Translating gives CASSLGTASGNTIYF. Combining the CDR3 with reference TRBV7-9 and TRBJ1-3 gives the whole variable domain DTGVSQNPRHKITKRGQNVTFRCDPISEHNRLYWYRQTLGQGPEFLTYFQNEAQLEKSRLLSDRFSAERPKGSFSTLEIQRTEQGDSAMYLCASSLGTASGNTIYFGEGSWLTVV.

The chain is built from TRBV6-5 and TRBJ1-5; D ambiguous. V was pared by 0 bases and J by 0 bases, with 6 bases between. Germline lookup yields CDR1 MNHEY and CDR2 SVGAGI. This CDR3 contains 15 residues. CDR3 bases: TGTGCCAGCAGTTACTCGAGGAATAGCAATCAGCCCCAGCATTTT. This codes for CASSYSRNSNQPQHF.

The chain couples TRBV6-1 to TRBJ2-3, with 7 nucleotides matching TRBD1. The CDR3 length is 17 residues. V dropped 2 bases and J dropped 2; count of bases not matched to a gene: 10. In germline, CDR1 is MNHNS, CDR2 SASEGT. Here the CDR3 reads CASSESERQGATDTQYF. In DNA form, the CDR3 reads TGTGCCAGCAGTGAAAGCGAGAGACAGGGAGCCACAGATACGCAGTATTTT.

The chain is built from TRBV6-5 and TRBJ2-5, with D perhaps given as TRBD1 or TRBD2 (5 bases each). The CDR3 runs to 15 residues. CDR1 and CDR2 from the germline V gene are MNHEY and SVGAGI. Trimming cost V 2 bases and J 1 base, with 11 bases left between them. The CDR3 loop reads CASSYGGGTQETQYF. Here the CDR3 DNA reads TGTGCCAGCAGTTACGGTGGGGGAACCCAAGAGACCCAGTACTTC.

J is TRBJ2-2 and V is TRBV4-1; no clear D. CDR1 and CDR2 from the germline V gene are MGHRA and YSYEKL. Between the trimmed V and J ends, which lost 1 base and 7 bases, there was a span of 10 bases. CDR3 size: 14 residues. This chain's CDR3 is CASSQVGGIGELFF. CDR3 in DNA: TGCGCCAGCAGCCAAGTAGGTGGAATCGGGGAGCTGTTTTTT.

V and J are TRBV14 and TRBJ1-2; TRBD1 aligns across 8 bases. The CDR3 runs 16 residues. Per the germline V gene, CDR1 is SGHDN and CDR2 is FVKESK. J lost 0 bases, V lost 1 base, and 4 bases had no gene match. The CDR3 loop is CASSQGRQGTNYGYTF. The CDR3 DNA follows: TGTGCCAGCAGCCAAGGACGACAGGGGACTAACTATGGCTACACCTTC.

This rearrangement joins TRBV6-2 or TRBV6-3 to TRBJ2-7; TRBD2 matches 8 bases. There are 16 residues in the CDR3. V lost 5 bases and J lost 0; bases outside the gene matches: 9. Per the germline V gene, CDR1 is MNHEY and CDR2 is SVGEGT. The DNA for the CDR3 is TGTGCCAGCAGTAACCCCCGCAGCGGGGGCTCCTACGAGCAGTACTTC. The encoded protein is CASSNPRSGGSYEQYF.

V gene TRBV7-9 combines with J gene TRBJ1-2; 7 bases agree with TRBD1. This CDR3 region has 15 residues. From germline, CDR1 is SEHNR and CDR2 FQNEAQ (reference sequence). Losses at the gene ends were 3 bases for V and 4 bases for J; bases not matched to a gene: 8. CDR3 amino acids: CASSFDRERSYGYTF. Written as DNA, the CDR3 is TGTGCCAGCAGCTTTGACAGGGAAAGGAGCTATGGCTACACCTTC.

This clone has a single count. This chain connects TRBV11-1 to TRBJ1-2; a possible D gene is TRBD1 (5 bases). This CDR3 spans 15 amino acids. Per the germline V gene, CDR1 is SGHAT and CDR2 is FQDESV (reference sequence). Trimming shortened V by 4 bases and J by 2 bases, and 14 bases separated the two germline ends. Here the CDR3 reads CASSSRQTYNYGYTF. CDR3 nucleotides: TGTGCCAGCAGCTCCCGACAGACCTACAACTATGGCTACACCTTC.

The chain joins TRBV19 to TRBJ1-5; tentatively, D is TRBD1 (6 bases). Germline V gives CDR1 LNHDA, CDR2 SQIVND (reference sequence). The CDR3 spans 16 residues. Deletions cut 2 bases from V and 1 base from J, with 12 bases between. As DNA, the CDR3 is TGTGCCAGTAGTATAAGTGGAGGGGGAAGCAATCAGCCCCAGCATTTT. It translates to CASSISGGGSNQPQHF.

This clone was picked up one time. The chain's CDR3 is CASSYEKGQGVYTEAFF. CDR3 DNA sequence: TGTGCCAGCAGTTACGAAAAGGGACAGGGGGTATACACTGAAGCTTTCTTT. The chain uses TRBV6-2 or TRBV6-3 and TRBJ1-1, with 11 bases matching TRBD1. CDR1 is MNHEY, CDR2 SVGEGT, per germline. CDR3 length: 17 amino acids. Trimming at V came to 2 bases and at J to 3 bases, leaving 8 bases not matched to a gene.

This clone was seen more than once but under ten times. V is TRBV11-2 and J is TRBJ1-6; D is perhaps TRBD1 (5 bases). Per the germline V gene, CDR1 is SGHAT and CDR2 is FQNNGV. V lost 5 bases and J 4 bases, leaving 15 bases between the germline ends. CDR3 length: 16 amino acids. CDR3 nucleotides: TGTGCCAGCAGCCCCAAGGGGCCCAATTATAATTCACCCCTCCACTTT. It yields the protein CASSPKGPNYNSPLHF.

V gene TRBV19 combines with J gene TRBJ1-5; no clear D. The CDR3 totals 14 residues. V lost 0 bases to trimming and J lost 3 bases, with 6 bases between them. The V gene's germline CDR1 is LNHDA and CDR2 SQIVND (reference sequence). CDR3 region: CASSIDRFNQPQHF. For the CDR3, the DNA is TGTGCCAGTAGTATAGACAGGTTCAATCAGCCCCAGCATTTT.

The rearrangement joins TRBV5-6 to TRBJ1-4, with 12 bases lining up with TRBD1. CDR3 size: 16 residues. The germline CDR1 and CDR2 sequences are SGHDT and YYEEEE. Losses at the gene ends were 6 bases for V and 4 bases for J; bases not matched to a gene: 7. For the CDR3, the DNA is TGTGCCAGCAACCGGGACAGGGGGCAGGTTAATGAAAAACTGTTTTTT. It codes for CASNRDRGQVNEKLFF.

V and J are TRBV6-1 and TRBJ2-7; 11 nucleotides match TRBD2. The V segment lost 3 bases and the J segment 2 bases; nucleotides outside the gene matches: 3. This CDR3 contains 15 residues. Germline CDR1 and CDR2: MNHNS and SASEGT. CDR3 DNA sequence: TGTGCCAGCAGTGACGGGACTAGCGGTACCTACGAGCAGTACTTC. It yields the protein CASSDGTSGTYEQYF.

The chain has TRBV3-1 (or the pseudogene TRBV3-2) and TRBJ1-1, with 7 positions matching TRBD1. CDR3 size: 16 residues. V trimming: 6 bases; J trimming: 4 bases; junction bases outside the gene matches: 14. Germline CDR1 reads LGHDT; CDR2 reads YNNKEL (reference sequence). In DNA, the CDR3 is TGTGCCAGCAGTCCACAGGTAGGGGGCGGGGGCACTGAAGCTTTCTTT. This encodes CASSPQVGGGGTEAFF.

V and J are TRBV4-3 and TRBJ2-2; D is possibly TRBD1 (5 bases). Trimming left V 1 base short and J 5 bases short, with 8 bases between. Germline CDR1 reads LGHNA; CDR2 reads YSLEER. This CDR3 spans 14 amino acids. The CDR3 nucleotides are TGCGCCAGCAGCCAAGTGTACAGGACCGGGGAGCTGTTTTTT. Translated, it gives CASSQVYRTGELFF.

This clone has a count of ten or more. The chain uses TRBV2 and TRBJ1-2; no reliable D call. The ends were cut back, 7 bases at V and 4 bases at J, with 10 bases in the middle. The CDR3 consists of 12 residues. In germline, CDR1 is SNHLY, CDR2 FYNNEI. CDR3 region: CASTRAGYGYTF. CDR3 nucleotides: TGTGCCAGCACCCGGGCGGGCTATGGCTACACCTTC.

V gene TRBV10-3 combines with J gene TRBJ1-1, with D possibly matching TRBD1 (6 bases). Germline CDR1 reads ENHRY; CDR2 reads SYGVKD. Trimming removed 2 bases at V and 2 bases at J, with 9 bases between. The length of the CDR3 is 14 residues. CDR3 DNA sequence: TGTGCCATCAGTGAGGCACAGGGTAACACTGAAGCTTTCTTT. Protein product: CAISEAQGNTEAFF.